These 28 T cell receptor beta chains came from one sample sequenced in a study of human T cells and chemical hapten exposure. Each CDR3 protein is one row after TCRdb ran MiXCR on the RACE reads. Among roughly 80,000 distinct CDR3 sequences listed, 8.6% were seen once. Described time point: healthy volunteer bleed at 6 weeks. Unfractionated whole blood was the source from which total RNA was extracted. Sequencing was performed on whole blood. The source is a female donor in good health. Some clones in this sample may be carry-over from other donors' samples.

This clonotype was counted at least ten times. The J gene is TRBJ1-5, the V gene TRBV9; no reliable D call. The CDR3 covers 19 residues. Trimming cost V 0 bases and J 0 bases, with 19 bases left between them. CDR1 is SGDLS and CDR2 is YYNGEE in the germline V gene. CDR3 bases: TGTGCCAGCAGCGTAGTTCGCAGAGACCGACTGTATAGCAATCAGCCCCAGCATTTT. This translates into CASSVVRRDRLYSNQPQHF.

The chain has TRBV4-2 and TRBJ2-1; TRBD2 aligns across 8 bases. In germline, CDR1 is LGHNA, CDR2 YNFKEQ. V trimming: 0 bases; J trimming: 0 bases; junction bases outside the gene matches: 10. The CDR3 runs to 19 residues. The CDR3, as DNA: TGTGCCAGCAGCCAAGAGATACTAGCGGACATAAGCTCCTACAATGAGCAGTTCTTC. Its translation: CASSQEILADISSYNEQFF.

This clonotype appeared a single time. The chain is built from TRBV21-1 and TRBJ1-5. TRBV21-1 is a pseudogene. This CDR3 region has 9 residues. The CDR3 region has the DNA TGTGCCAGCAGCAAGCCCCAGCATTTT. Its translation is CASSKPQHF.

The chain uses TRBV10-3 and TRBJ2-1; 12 bases fit TRBD2. V dropped 0 bases and J dropped 3; count of bases not matched to a gene: 9. This CDR3 is built from 19 residues. Germline CDR1 ENHRY, CDR2 SYGVKD. The CDR3 bases are TGTGCCATCAGTGAGTCGACGGCTAGCGGGGGGGACAGCTACAATGAGCAGTTCTTC. This encodes CAISESTASGGDSYNEQFF.

This rearrangement joins TRBV6-2 or TRBV6-3 to TRBJ1-5; D unclear. This CDR3 region has 14 residues. Per germline, CDR1 MNHEY and CDR2 SVGEGT. Trimming took off 6 bases at V and 2 bases at J, with 11 bases between the two ends. For the CDR3, the DNA is TGTGCCAGCAGCCAAAGGATCGGCAATCAGCCCCAGCATTTT. The encoded protein is CASSQRIGNQPQHF.

This clonotype has at least ten counts. The gene calls are TRBV6-5 and TRBJ1-4; D ambiguous. Germline V lookup: CDR1 MNHEY, CDR2 SVGAGI. V lost 5 bases to trimming and J lost 2 bases, with 12 bases between them. The CDR3 contains 15 residues. The CDR3 nucleotides are TGTGCCAGCAGTAAGGCAGTATGGACTAATGAAAAACTGTTTTTT. It translates to CASSKAVWTNEKLFF.

This clonotype was seen a handful of times. This chain connects TRBV12-3 or TRBV12-4 to TRBJ1-1; D is possibly TRBD1 (6 bases). Trimming removed 6 bases from V and 4 bases from J, with 15 bases in between. The CDR3 length is 14 residues. The CDR3 sequence is CASSPKRQATEAFF. DNA of the CDR3: TGTGCCAGCAGCCCTAAAAGACAGGCCACTGAAGCTTTCTTT.

This clonotype was recorded at least ten times. The V gene is TRBV5-1, the J gene TRBJ2-3, with D possibly called TRBD1 or TRBD2 (5 bases each). The CDR3 has 13 residues. Trimming left V 4 bases short and J 2 bases short, with 8 bases between. Per germline, CDR1 SGHRS and CDR2 YFSETQ. The CDR3 nucleotides read TGCGCCAGCAGCGGGACCACCACAGATACGCAGTATTTT. Translating it yields CASSGTTTDTQYF.

This clonotype was seen more than once but under ten times. The chain is built from TRBV19 and TRBJ1-1; D is undetermined. V was trimmed by 8 bases and J by 11 bases, leaving 18 bases between them. CDR3 size: 12 residues. The germline V gene has CDR1 LNHDA and CDR2 SQIVND (reference sequence). CDR3 residues: CASCNPGRRAFF. CDR3 nucleotide sequence: TGTGCCAGTTGTAACCCCGGACGGAGGGCTTTCTTT.

The chain is built from TRBV18 and TRBJ1-1, with a weak D call TRBD1 (6 bases). Germline values: CDR1 KGHSH, CDR2 LQKENI. The CDR3 runs 14 residues. Trimming pared 6 bases from V and 4 bases from J, leaving 15 bases between. CDR3 loop: CASSGASGGTEAFF. The CDR3 DNA sequence: TGTGCCAGCTCGGGGGCATCGGGGGGCACTGAAGCTTTCTTT.

This clonotype was seen many times. V is TRBV12-3 or TRBV12-4 and J is TRBJ2-7; TRBD2 matches at 8 bases. The CDR3 has 21 amino acids. Trimming took 6 bases from V and 0 from J; bases not matched to a gene: 25. The CDR3 loop reads CASSTGDSPMAEAGVSYEQYF. Here the CDR3 DNA reads TGTGCCAGCAGCACCGGCGACAGCCCGATGGCCGAAGCGGGGGTCTCCTACGAGCAGTACTTC.

This clonotype was seen a handful of times. The rearrangement joins TRBV3-1 to TRBJ2-7; D might be TRBD1 (5 bases). CDR3 length equals 15 residues. Germline V gives CDR1 LGHDT, CDR2 YNNKEL (reference sequence). V lost 0 bases and J 7 bases, leaving 16 bases between the germline ends. The CDR3 sequence is CASSQEVQGTREQYF. The CDR3 nucleotides read TGTGCCAGCAGCCAAGAGGTCCAGGGTACTCGGGAGCAGTACTTC.

The chain's CDR3 is CASSLTRGGGADTQYF. CDR3 DNA: TGTGCCAGCAGCTTAACTCGGGGGGGCGGCGCAGATACGCAGTATTTT. This chain connects TRBV7-2 to TRBJ2-3, with 8 bases lining up with TRBD2. After removal of 2 bases from V and 4 bases from J, the junction contained 8 bases not matched to a gene. Germline values: CDR1 SGHTA, CDR2 FQGNSA. The CDR3 loop spans 16 amino acids.

This clonotype was observed a handful of times. This clone may be a read error of a much larger clone one base away. This chain joins TRBV29-1 and TRBJ1-5; 8 bases match TRBD1. The V gene end was trimmed by 3 bases and the J gene end by 2 bases; junction bases not matched to a gene: 12. The CDR3 length is 17 residues. Per the germline V gene, CDR1 is SQVTM and CDR2 is ANQGSEA. The DNA of the CDR3 is TGCAGCGTTGATCCTCCCCCGAGGGACAGGTGCAATCAGCCCCAGCATTTT. This translates into CSVDPPPRDRCNQPQHF.

The chain couples TRBV12-3 or TRBV12-4 to TRBJ1-4; 9 bases align to TRBD1. The V gene end was trimmed by 5 bases and the J gene end by 7 bases; junction bases not matched to a gene: 14. CDR3 size: 17 residues. The CDR3 DNA reads as TGTGCCAGCAGTGGGTCGGACAGGGGAAAATATGGTGAAAAACTGTTTTTT. It codes for CASSGSDRGKYGEKLFF.

Comments on this clonotype: Germline and junction disagree at one end, which may indicate a read error. The chain links TRBV19 to TRBJ2-7; unclear D gene. Germline lookup yields CDR1 LNHDA and CDR2 SQIVND (reference sequence). The CDR3 runs 15 residues. In nucleotides, the CDR3 is TGTACCAGTAGTATTTTGGCACAAAACTCCTACGAGCAGTACTTC. It yields the protein CTSSILAQNSYEQYF.

The chain couples TRBV20-1 to TRBJ2-1; 9 bases match TRBD2. CDR3 length: 14 residues. The germline V gene encodes CDR1 DFQATT and CDR2 SNEGSKA (reference sequence). The V gene end was trimmed by 6 bases and the J gene end by 2 bases; junction bases not matched to a gene: 5. CDR3 nucleotide sequence: TGCAGTGCGCCGATAGCGGGGGCCTACAATGAGCAGTTCTTC. This codes for CSAPIAGAYNEQFF.

This clonotype came up a few times. This sequence may be a read error, since a much larger clone differs from it by one base. V gene TRBV10-3 combines with J gene TRBJ1-6; D possibly corresponds to TRBD1 (6 bases). Germline-derived CDR1 and CDR2 are ENHRY and SYGVKD. This CDR3 has 13 residues. The CDR3 spells CAISEWGGPDLNF. The CDR3 DNA follows: TGTGCCATCAGTGAGTGGGGGGGGCCTGACCTCAACTTT.

The rearrangement joins TRBV5-4 to TRBJ2-3; 8 bases fit TRBD2. The junction had 2 bases not matched to a gene; V was cut back by 1 base and J by 1 base. Germline CDR1 SGHNT, CDR2 YYREEE (reference sequence). The CDR3 spans 15 residues. CDR3: CASSLRRGGTDTQYF. CDR3 nucleotide sequence: TGTGCCAGCAGCTTGCGGCGGGGGGGCACAGATACGCAGTATTTT.

This clonotype was counted between two and nine times. The chain links TRBV5-1 to TRBJ2-6; maybe TRBD1 (5 bases). V gave up 1 base and J gave up 2 bases, with 7 bases separating them. The germline gives CDR1 SGHRS, CDR2 YFSETQ. The length of the CDR3 is 15 residues. CDR3 sequence (DNA): TGCGCCAGCAGCTTGATACAGGCTGGGGCCAACGTCCTGACTTTC. This codes for CASSLIQAGANVLTF.

This clonotype occurred a few times. The V gene is TRBV7-3, the J gene TRBJ2-3; D remains unclear. The CDR3 spans 13 residues. Germline V gene sequence: CDR1 SGHTA, CDR2 FQGTGA. V lost 5 bases and J 0 bases, leaving 6 bases between the germline ends. The CDR3: CASSPDSTDTQYF. CDR3 nucleotide sequence: TGTGCCAGCAGCCCTGATAGCACAGATACGCAGTATTTT. Full variable domain (missing parts from reference TRBV7-3 and TRBJ2-3): GAGVSQTPSNKVTEKGKYVELRCDPISGHTALYWYRQSLGQGPEFLIYFQGTGAADDSGLPNDRFFAVRPEGSVSTLKIQRTERGDSAVYLCASSPDSTDTQYFGPGTRLTVL.

This clonotype was recorded at least ten times. DNA of the CDR3: TGTGCCAGCAGCGGAACGGGACAGGGGTATTCACCCCTCCACTTT. This sequence encodes CASSGTGQGYSPLHF. This chain links TRBV5-4 with TRBJ1-6, with 10 bases that match TRBD1. CDR1 SGHNT and CDR2 YYREEE come from the germline V gene (reference sequence). This CDR3 is 15 amino acids long. V shed 4 bases and J 8 bases; nucleotides not matched to a gene: 6. The full variable domain, its missing parts supplied by reference TRBV5-4 and TRBJ1-6, is ETGVTQSPTHLIKTRGQQVTLRCSSQSGHNTVSWYQQALGQGPQFIFQYYREEENGRGNFPPRFSGLQFPNYSSELNVNALELDDSALYLCASSGTGQGYSPLHFGNGTRLTVT.

Turning to this clonotype: A junction end diverges from the germline sequence, so it may reflect a read error. This sequence joins TRBV15 and TRBJ2-3; no clear D. The CDR3 extends over 13 amino acids. The germline V gene encodes CDR1 LNHNV and CDR2 YYDKDF (reference sequence). The CDR3: CATCRSPVDTQYF. The DNA for the CDR3 is TGTGCCACCTGCAGATCTCCGGTAGATACGCAGTATTTT.

At least ten counts were recorded for this clonotype. V and J are TRBV6-6 and TRBJ1-3, with a tentative D call TRBD1 (5 bases). CDR3 length: 16 amino acids. Germline CDR1 MNHNY, CDR2 SVGAGI (reference sequence). Trimming shortened V by 2 bases and J by 7 bases, and 18 bases separated the two germline ends. CDR3 region: CASSYHPGMRSNTIYF. DNA for the CDR3: TGTGCCAGCAGTTACCACCCAGGGATGAGGTCGAACACCATATATTTT.

This clonotype came up a few times. The V gene is TRBV4-2, the J gene TRBJ2-2; 11 nucleotides match TRBD1. J was trimmed by 5 bases and V by 1 base; bases with no gene match: 6. CDR3 length: 17 residues. Looked up from germline, CDR1 is LGHNA and CDR2 is YNFKEQ. DNA for the CDR3: TGTGCCAGCAGCCAAGGGTCGGGACAGGGGGGAACCGGGGAGCTGTTTTTT. Its translation is CASSQGSGQGGTGELFF.

This clonotype was counted ten times or more. This chain connects TRBV4-2 to TRBJ1-6; tentatively, D is TRBD1 (5 bases). The germline V gene has CDR1 LGHNA and CDR2 YNFKEQ. Deletions cut 1 base from V and 12 bases from J, with 16 bases between. There are 15 residues in the CDR3. The CDR3 DNA is TGTGCCAGCAGCCAAGCGCAGGGTCCAGGTTTACCCCTCCACTTT. Translation gives CASSQAQGPGLPLHF.

The chain recombines TRBV7-6 with TRBJ2-7; D not certain. V was clipped by 1 base and J by 3 bases, with 13 bases between them. The CDR3 consists of 15 residues. In germline, CDR1 is SGHVS, CDR2 FNYEAQ. The CDR3 reads CASSLDSGSGYEQYF. CDR3 coding DNA: TGTGCCAGCAGCTTAGATTCAGGTTCGGGCTACGAGCAGTACTTC.

This clonotype appeared many times. The chain is built from TRBV29-1 and TRBJ2-6; 7 bases agree with TRBD1. V trimming: 2 bases; J trimming: 2 bases; junction bases outside the gene matches: 9. The CDR3 sequence is 17 residues long. Germline lookup yields CDR1 SQVTM and CDR2 ANQGSEA. CDR3 loop: CSVEPRQGLAGANVLTF. In nucleotides, the CDR3 is TGCAGCGTTGAACCCCGACAGGGTTTGGCTGGGGCCAACGTCCTGACTTTC. Looking up the rest from reference TRBV29-1 and TRBJ2-6 gives the full variable domain: SAVISQKPSRDICQRGTSLTIQCQVDSQVTMMFWYRQQPGQSLTLIATANQGSEATYESGFVIDKFPISRPNLTFSTLTVSNMSPEDSSIYLCSVEPRQGLAGANVLTFGAGSRLTVL.